A single sample is the source of the 26 T cell receptor beta chains below, sequenced in a study of patients and donors after allogeneic stem cell transplantation. TCRdb redid the calling of the RT-PCR reads with MiXCR, one entry per CDR3 protein. This sample yields about 960,000 distinct CDR3 sequences, of which over 15% are seen a single time; 5.5% to 6.5% belongs to the top ten. The sequencing input was blood, either unsorted or a sorted T cell fraction (not recorded which). Receptors originate from a human donor who was either an allogeneic HSCT recipient or a stem cell or donor lymphocyte infusion donor (not recorded which). It is not recorded whose cells these are; they may come from a transplant donor.

This rearrangement joins TRBV18 to TRBJ2-3, with D possibly TRBD2 on 6 matching bases. CDR3 length: 16 amino acids. V lost 3 bases and J 5 bases, leaving 18 bases between the germline ends. CDR1 and CDR2 from the germline V gene are KGHSH and LQKENI. Here the CDR3 DNA reads TGTGCCAGCTCACCTCGGACCGCTAAGGAGGGAGATACGCAGTATTTT. Its translation: CASSPRTAKEGDTQYF.

The chain has TRBV5-1 and TRBJ2-4; TRBD2 agrees at 7 bases. There are 15 residues in the CDR3. CDR1 and CDR2 (germline): SGHRS, YFSETQ. V was clipped by 0 bases and J by 3 bases; unmatched bases: 3. The chain's CDR3 is CASSLGLAGKNIQYF. CDR3 nucleotides: TGCGCCAGCAGCTTGGGACTAGCTGGCAAAAACATTCAGTACTTC.

This chain joins TRBV9 and TRBJ2-7; D is unresolved. Trimming took 1 base from V and 0 from J, leaving 11 bases between them. The CDR3 has 15 amino acids. The germline V gene encodes CDR1 SGDLS and CDR2 YYNGEE. In DNA, the CDR3 is TGTGCCAGCAGCGTATCCGTAGGATTCTCCTACGAGCAGTACTTC. Protein sequence: CASSVSVGFSYEQYF.

Ten or more counts support this clonotype. A junction end diverges from the germline sequence, so it may reflect a read error. The gene calls are TRBV12-3 or TRBV12-4 and TRBJ2-7; D is unresolved. The CDR3 spans 14 residues. The CDR3 protein is CASSLAGPSYEQYF. CDR3 in DNA: TGCGCCAGCAGCTTGGCCGGGCCCTCGTACGAGCAGTACTTC.

There are a few counts of this clonotype. The V call is TRBV25-1, the J call TRBJ1-2, with D possibly being TRBD1 (5 bases). V lost 1 base to trimming and J lost 8 bases, with 26 bases between them. This CDR3 region has 18 residues. CDR1 is MGHDK, CDR2 SYGVNS, per germline. The CDR3 bases are TGTGCCAGCAGTGAATTCTCGTCTACAATATCAGGGAATGGAGGCTACACCTTC. Its protein product is CASSEFSSTISGNGGYTF.

There are a few counts of this clonotype. The gene calls are TRBV6-1 and TRBJ1-1, with 9 bases matching TRBD1. Germline V gene lookup returns CDR1 MNHNS and CDR2 SASEGT. After removal of 8 bases from V and 5 bases from J, the junction contained 6 bases not matched to a gene. This CDR3 has 13 amino acids. CDR3 in DNA: TGTGCCAGCGGAATACAGGGGGCGACTGAAGCTTTCTTT. It translates to CASGIQGATEAFF.

A few counts support this clonotype. V gene TRBV4-2 combines with J gene TRBJ2-5; 12 nucleotides line up with TRBD2. This CDR3 region has 16 residues. V dropped 3 bases and J dropped 5; count of bases not matched to a gene: 7. Germline CDR1 and CDR2: LGHNA and YNFKEQ. The CDR3 DNA follows: TGTGCCAGCAGCCATCGACTAGCGGGGGAGGGGGAGACCCAGTACTTC. Protein sequence: CASSHRLAGEGETQYF.

This clonotype came up many times. The gene calls are TRBV12-3 or TRBV12-4 and TRBJ2-6; D gene uncertain. V lost 6 bases and J lost 0, with 9 bases in between. The CDR3 runs to 15 residues. The CDR3 DNA follows: TGTGCCAGCAGCCAAGACGGCTCTGGGGCCAACGTCCTGACTTTC. Translated, it gives CASSQDGSGANVLTF.

V is TRBV7-2 and J is TRBJ2-3; the D call may be TRBD1 or TRBD2 (6 bases each). The V end was cut by 5 bases, the J end by 5 bases, with 11 bases between. CDR1 SGHTA and CDR2 FQGNSA come from the germline V gene. This CDR3 has 13 residues. The CDR3 here is CASSAEGGDTQYF. CDR3 sequence (DNA): TGTGCCAGCAGCGCGGAGGGGGGAGATACGCAGTATTTT.

The sample holds many counts of this clonotype. The chain employs TRBV12-3 or TRBV12-4 and TRBJ2-7; unclear D gene. V was shortened by 5 bases and J by 0 bases, with 11 bases between the two germline ends. The CDR3 spans 14 residues. CDR3 protein: CASSANEYSYEQYF. For the CDR3, the DNA is TGTGCCAGCAGTGCAAACGAGTACTCCTACGAGCAGTACTTC.

The table lists this clonotype with a few counts. The rearrangement uses TRBV5-1 and TRBJ2-5, with no clear D. The CDR3 totals 14 residues. Trimming took off 4 bases at V and 2 bases at J, with 12 bases between the two ends. The germline gives CDR1 SGHRS, CDR2 YFSETQ. The CDR3 region is CASSPIAGQETQYF. The CDR3 DNA reads as TGCGCCAGCAGCCCCATAGCCGGACAAGAGACCCAGTACTTC.

This clonotype was counted a few times. V usage is TRBV6-2 or TRBV6-3 and J usage is TRBJ1-5; D unclear. The V end lost 7 bases, the J end lost 9 bases, and 16 bases lay between the germline ends. This CDR3 region has 13 residues. CDR1 MNHEY and CDR2 SVGEGT come from the germline V gene. The CDR3 region has the DNA TGTGCCAGCACCACTACCCGCGGGTCGCCCCAGCATTTT. The encoded protein is CASTTTRGSPQHF.

This clonotype showed up just a few times. The gene calls are TRBV27 and TRBJ2-7, with 10 bases aligning to TRBD1. This CDR3 contains 16 residues. Per germline, CDR1 MNHEY and CDR2 SMNVEV (reference sequence). After removal of 0 bases from V and 3 bases from J, the junction contained 5 bases not matched to a gene. CDR3: CASSLSGQGTLYEQYF. The DNA of the CDR3 is TGTGCCAGCAGTTTATCGGGACAGGGGACCCTCTACGAGCAGTACTTC.

The chain is built from TRBV12-3 or TRBV12-4 and TRBJ1-5; no reliable D call. V was clipped by 6 bases and J by 1 base, with 13 bases between them. This CDR3 has 15 amino acids. CDR3: CASSYGSASNQPQHF. CDR3 coding DNA: TGTGCCAGCAGCTACGGTTCCGCCAGCAATCAGCCCCAGCATTTT.

The chain links TRBV28 to TRBJ2-1; D could derive from TRBD1 or TRBD2 (5 bases each). In germline, CDR1 is MDHEN, CDR2 SYDVKM. The CDR3 covers 16 residues. V was trimmed by 6 bases and J by 3 bases, leaving 18 bases between them. CDR3 sequence reads: CASSRIGTIDYNEQFF. Written as DNA, the CDR3 is TGTGCCAGCAGCCGTATAGGGACCATAGACTACAATGAGCAGTTCTTC. Supplemented by reference TRBV28 and TRBJ2-1, the full variable domain reads DVKVTQSSRYLVKRTGEKVFLECVQDMDHENMFWYRQDPGLGLRLIYFSYDVKMKEKGDIPEGYSVSREKKERFSLILESASTNQTSMYLCASSRIGTIDYNEQFFGPGTRLTVL.

This chain links TRBV5-1 with TRBJ2-1, with D maybe TRBD1 (5 bases). Trimming shortened V by 7 bases and J by 8 bases, and 22 bases separated the two germline ends. Germline loops: CDR1 SGHRS, CDR2 YFSETQ. This CDR3 is built from 15 residues. The CDR3 spells CASGIYRQLVHEQFF. Here the CDR3 DNA reads TGCGCCAGCGGGATTTACAGGCAACTTGTTCATGAGCAGTTCTTC.

This clonotype was seen a handful of times. The chain uses TRBV2 and TRBJ1-1; D gene ambiguous. Trimming took 6 bases from V and 8 from J, leaving 7 bases between them. This CDR3 comprises 10 residues. CDR1 and CDR2 (germline): SNHLY, FYNNEI. The CDR3 nucleotides are TGTGCCAGCAGGGTGGGGGAAGCTTTCTTT. The encoded protein is CASRVGEAFF.

A few counts support this clonotype. V is TRBV20-1 and J is TRBJ2-1, with D possibly matching TRBD2 (5 bases). Germline V gene data show CDR1 as DFQATT and CDR2 as SNEGSKA (reference sequence). This CDR3 contains 12 residues. V was trimmed by 3 bases and J by 12 bases, leaving 15 bases between them. In nucleotides, the CDR3 is TGCAGTGCTAGTCCCCGGGGAGAGGTGCAGTTCTTC. It codes for CSASPRGEVQFF.

The chain links TRBV25-1 to TRBJ2-5, with no clear D. Germline CDR1 reads MGHDK; CDR2 reads SYGVNS. The length of the CDR3 is 17 residues. With 1 base removed from V and 1 base from J, the gap between germline ends came to 16 bases. CDR3 sequence: CASSEWSALLSQETQYF. The DNA for the CDR3 is TGTGCCAGCAGTGAATGGTCGGCACTACTTTCCCAAGAGACCCAGTACTTC.

V is TRBV12-3 or TRBV12-4 and J is TRBJ2-1; 7 bases agree with TRBD2. V dropped 3 bases and J dropped 8; count of bases not matched to a gene: 7. The CDR3 is 14 amino acids. The CDR3 loop is CASSFGGSKYEQFF. The CDR3 nucleotides are TGTGCCAGCAGTTTTGGCGGGAGTAAGTATGAGCAGTTCTTC.

V usage is TRBV14 and J usage is TRBJ2-1; 9 bases are shared with TRBD2. In germline, CDR1 is SGHDN, CDR2 FVKESK. The CDR3 is 17 amino acids. V shed 0 bases, J shed 5 bases, and the junction held 8 bases outside the gene matches. This CDR3 reads CASSQESVLAGNNEQFF. CDR3 nucleotides: TGTGCCAGCAGCCAAGAGTCGGTTCTAGCGGGAAACAATGAGCAGTTCTTC. The full variable domain, in which reference TRBV14 and TRBJ2-1 provide the parts outside the CDR3, is EAGVTQFPSHSVIEKGQTVTLRCDPISGHDNLYWYRRVMGKEIKFLLHFVKESKQDESGMPNNRFLAERTGGTYSTLKVQPAELEDSGVYFCASSQESVLAGNNEQFFGPGTRLTVL.

This clonotype showed up just a few times. This chain links TRBV7-2 with TRBJ2-5, with 12 bases that match TRBD1. CDR3 length: 16 residues. The V gene's germline CDR1 is SGHTA and CDR2 FQGNSA. The trim removed 1 base at V and 4 bases at J, leaving 4 bases unmatched. The CDR3 reads CASSLVRGQGAETQYF. The CDR3 DNA is TGTGCCAGCAGCTTAGTTAGGGGACAGGGGGCAGAGACCCAGTACTTC.

In this sample, this clonotype turned up a few times. The chain is built from TRBV7-2 and TRBJ2-1; TRBD1 aligns across 9 bases. The junction had 5 bases not matched to a gene; V was cut back by 1 base and J by 4 bases. The CDR3 has 16 amino acids. Germline CDR1 reads SGHTA; CDR2 reads FQGNSA. The CDR3 here is CASSLVPGQGYNEQFF. Written as DNA, the CDR3 is TGTGCCAGCAGCTTAGTACCGGGACAGGGTTACAATGAGCAGTTCTTC.

The chain carries TRBV15 and TRBJ2-2; D is perhaps TRBD2 (7 bases). CDR1 LNHNV and CDR2 YYDKDF come from the germline V gene (reference sequence). The CDR3 totals 15 residues. V was cut by 1 base and J by 5 bases, with 11 bases left in between. The CDR3 bases are TGTGCCACCAGCAGAGCAAAGGGGGGGACCGGGGAGCTGTTTTTT. Protein product: CATSRAKGGTGELFF.

This chain links TRBV5-5 with TRBJ2-1, with D perhaps TRBD2 (6 bases). V was pared by 4 bases and J by 5 bases, with 22 bases between. CDR3 length: 17 amino acids. Germline assignment: CDR1 SGHKS and CDR2 YYEKEE (reference sequence). This chain's CDR3 is CASSSTVGLASHNEQFF. CDR3 nucleotides: TGTGCCAGCAGCAGTACGGTAGGGCTAGCGTCCCACAATGAGCAGTTCTTC.

V usage is TRBV21-1 and J usage is TRBJ2-2; TRBD1, the D gene given by the table, was not confirmed from the DNA. TRBV21-1 is given as a pseudogene. CDR3 size: 19 residues. Here the CDR3 DNA reads TGTGCCAGCAGCAAAACCATTTTTGTAGGGACCAAGTCCACCGGGGAGCTGTTTTTT. Its protein is CASSKTIFVGTKSTGELFF.